This TCR beta chain was found in a study of blood T cell repertoires in COVID-19. Study summary: Sites across the United States, Italy and Spain contributed samples from acute and convalescent COVID-19. PBMCs, B-cell-depleted T cells, or T cells were the source of the cDNA or gDNA that made up the material.

In the authors' workflow: The authors estimated nucleated cell counts from reference gene primer amplification. Profiling relied on immunoSEQ multiplex PCR, and the TCRdb table lists in-frame clones only, not all of them. That table supplies the V and J calls and clone size; D and trimming were determined from the DNA. The data show around 200,000 clones, 87% seen once. This sequence was found in a man between 60 and 70 years old who had recovered from COVID-19. Sequences were obtained from peripheral blood.

The DNA for the CDR3 is TGTGCCAGCAGCTTTGATACTAGCTGGGGGGGGGCGTCCGAGCAGTACTTC. Translating gives CASSFDTSWGGASEQYF. The chain carries TRBV7-2 and TRBJ2-7, with D possibly TRBD2 on 7 matching bases. The CDR3 has 17 residues. Germline CDR1 reads SGHTA; CDR2 reads FQGNSA. Trimming shortened V by 3 bases and J by 6 bases, and 24 bases separated the two germline ends.